The present T cell receptor beta chain was sequenced within a study of T-cell memory formation after mild COVID-19 (dated by TCRdb to about 2021). For the wider study: TCR sequence clusters from the two donors were found to be largely donor specific. Two young, previously healthy adult volunteers made up the cohort, one male and one female. In two donors, T-cell clones that expanded and contracted after mild COVID-19 were tracked by sequencing TCRalpha and TCRbeta repertoires over time.

Ficoll-Paque density gradient centrifugation was used to isolate PBMCs. Data came from an Illumina NovaSeq 6000. TCRalpha and TCRbeta cDNA libraries were built by 5'RACE with constant-segment primers, adding sample barcodes and unique molecular identifiers. RNA was extracted from every sample with Trizol reagent. Amplification of the libraries took two PCR steps, and the second step added a second sample barcode plus Illumina TruSeq adapters. Libraries were sequenced on an Illumina NovaSeq with 2 x 150 bp paired-end reads. On the study's bioinformatics: Reads were demultiplexed and collapsed into UMI-guided consensus sequences with migec v1.2.7. Using mixcr v2.1.11, UMI consensuses were aligned to TRA and TRB V and J templates and then assembled into clonotypes. A clonotype was counted as expanded or contracted only if both edgeR and NoisET called the change significant, with noise models trained on biological replicates. edgeR calls used a false discovery rate-adjusted p below 0.01 and a log2 fold-change threshold of 1. PCA with hierarchical clustering of max-normalized trajectories of the 1000 most abundant clonotypes was used as exploratory dynamics analysis. Separately sequenced CD4+ and CD8+ repertoires were used to assign a CD4 or CD8 phenotype to each responding clone. TCRdb cleaned the public reads at Q25 with fastp, built clones with MiXCR and kept in-frame beta chains. Entries that share a CDR3 protein sequence are merged under the most common genes and DNA. TCRdb's processing, not the study's, gives the V and J calls here. The sample records 350,000 or so distinct CDR3 sequences, 10% to 15% of which are singletons. The ten largest clones take up about 20% of the sample.

V is cut by 5 bases and J by 8 bases, and the space between the germline ends is 12 bases. Including the terminal cysteine and phenylalanine, the CDR3 comprises 13 residues. Only the CDR3 DNA is retained, 39 bases long and in frame from the first base. Taken from the germline V gene (reference sequence), the CDR1 and CDR2 loops are SEHNR and FQNEAQ. With respect to this clonotype: The target of this receptor is not known. Base qualities are not provided; no much larger clone lies one nucleotide away.

Study-level results and caveats: SARS-CoV-2 specificity of the second-wave clones peaking on day 37 was not confirmed. Some responding clones were detected in pre-infection memory, which suggested that pre-existing cross-reactive memory T cells had joined the SARS-CoV-2 response. Contracting CD4+ clones were located mainly in the CM and EM memory subsets, whereas CD8+ clones were found to be enriched in EMRA. Only two mild cases were covered by the study, and larger cohorts that include severe cases with pre-infection samples were considered necessary. From day 15 to 85, contracting clones showed balanced CD4/CD8 phenotypes, whereas a second wave of clones that expanded from day 15 to 37 leaned towards CD4+.

Sequencing used PBMCs or a T cell subset sorted from them (not recorded which). In this chain, TRBV7-9 is recombined with TRBJ1-4, with the D gene not confidently named. The source is a man between 18 and 35 years old who had mild COVID-19 (a few samples of this study predate the infection). The sample titles of this study are shuffled in the database, so cell type and time point are left out; the donor was told from shared clones. The encoded CDR3 is CASSAYEREKLFF. The DNA sequence follows: TGTGCCAGCAGCGCCTATGAGAGGGAAAAACTGTTTTTT.